This entry lists 22 T cell receptor beta chains sequenced from one sample in a study of blood T cell repertoires in COVID-19. TCRdb keeps only in-frame clones here, not all; method: immunoSEQ multiplex PCR. The table has roughly 340,000 clones, roughly 90% seen once; the top ten hold around 2.8%. Sequenced: peripheral blood. The receptors here all came from a woman aged 30 to 39 with COVID-19, enrolled during active disease.

CDR3 protein: CASSLGRGRDTEAFF. The CDR3, as DNA: TGTGCCAGCAGTTTAGGGCGGGGGCGTGACACTGAAGCTTTCTTT. The chain recombines TRBV27 with TRBJ1-1; a possible D gene is TRBD1 (6 bases). Trimming took 2 bases from V and 3 from J, leaving 13 bases between them. This CDR3 region has 15 residues. Germline V gene sequence: CDR1 MNHEY, CDR2 SMNVEV (reference sequence).

The V and J genes are TRBV9 and TRBJ2-2; 12 bases line up with TRBD2. The germline gives CDR1 SGDLS, CDR2 YYNGEE. V gave up 7 bases and J gave up 7 bases; unmatched junction bases: 11. This CDR3 spans 16 amino acids. In nucleotides, the CDR3 is TGTGCCAGCTCCACGGGGACTAGCGGGCCCATCGGGGAGCTGTTTTTT. Residues: CASSTGTSGPIGELFF.

The rearrangement joins TRBV11-2 to TRBJ2-2, with unresolved D. The CDR3 totals 14 residues. The germline V gene encodes CDR1 SGHAT and CDR2 FQNNGV. Between the trimmed V and J ends, which lost 2 bases and 6 bases, there was a span of 10 bases. CDR3 in DNA: TGTGCCAGCAGCTTACACAGTCAGCCCGGGGAGCTGTTTTTT. Protein product: CASSLHSQPGELFF. Looking up the rest from reference TRBV11-2 and TRBJ2-2 gives the full variable domain: EAGVAQSPRYKIIEKRQSVAFWCNPISGHATLYWYQQILGQGPKLLIQFQNNGVVDDSQLPKDRFSAERLKGVDSTLKIQPAKLEDSAVYLCASSLHSQPGELFFGEGSRLTVL.

V is TRBV11-2 and J is TRBJ2-5; TRBD2 might be the D (6 bases). The V end was cut by 1 base, the J end by 5 bases, with 17 bases between. This CDR3 spans 16 amino acids. Germline V lookup: CDR1 SGHAT, CDR2 FQNNGV. Here the CDR3 reads CASSLGPSAAGETQYF. CDR3 DNA sequence: TGTGCCAGCAGCTTAGGTCCTAGCGCGGCGGGGGAGACCCAGTACTTC.

This chain links TRBV3-1 (or the pseudogene TRBV3-2) with TRBJ1-2; 8 bases agree with TRBD1. The CDR3 consists of 17 residues. The V and J ends lost 2 bases and 2 bases, in that order; junction bases with no gene match: 10. Germline CDR1 reads LGHDT; CDR2 reads YNNKEL (reference sequence). CDR3 nucleotides: TGTGCCAGCAGCCAAATTTGCGGGGACAGGCCGAACTATGGCTACACCTTC. Its translation: CASSQICGDRPNYGYTF.

The rearrangement uses TRBV14 and TRBJ2-1; TRBD2 matches 8 bases. The CDR3 sequence is 17 residues long. Germline CDR1 is SGHDN and CDR2 is FVKESK. J was trimmed by 4 bases and V by 4 bases; bases with no gene match: 12. In nucleotides, the CDR3 is TGTGCCAGCAGCCCCAAACGGAGCGGGAGTAGGTACAATGAGCAGTTCTTC. Encoded protein: CASSPKRSGSRYNEQFF.

This chain links TRBV28 with TRBJ2-1, with 7 bases lining up with TRBD2. Germline V lookup: CDR1 MDHEN, CDR2 SYDVKM. The CDR3 totals 19 residues. V dropped 3 bases and J dropped 12; count of bases not matched to a gene: 26. CDR3 sequence: CASSFWPPPGAGRIRWQFF. DNA for the CDR3: TGTGCCAGCAGTTTTTGGCCACCTCCGGGAGCGGGAAGGATAAGGTGGCAGTTCTTC.

This chain uses TRBV19 with TRBJ1-2; perhaps TRBD1 as D (5 bases). The CDR3 is made up of 13 amino acids. In germline, CDR1 is LNHDA, CDR2 SQIVND (reference sequence). Trimming pared 5 bases from V and 8 bases from J, leaving 15 bases between. The CDR3 region is CASSHPGNRGYTF. CDR3 bases: TGTGCCAGTAGTCATCCAGGGAATCGCGGCTACACCTTC.

This clone was found once. This chain joins TRBV27 and TRBJ1-3; D possibly corresponds to TRBD1 (6 bases). The V gene lost 6 bases and the J gene lost 1 base, with 22 bases spanning the gap. CDR3 length equals 18 residues. Per the germline V gene, CDR1 is MNHEY and CDR2 is SMNVEV (reference sequence). Here the CDR3 reads CASSTPGGGGGSGNTIYF. CDR3 nucleotide sequence: TGTGCCAGCAGCACGCCCGGGGGCGGGGGGGGGTCTGGAAACACCATATATTTT.

The J gene is TRBJ1-4, the V gene TRBV27; D gene unclear. Trimming pared 7 bases from V and 2 bases from J, leaving 14 bases between. This CDR3 is 15 amino acids long. Germline V gene sequence: CDR1 MNHEY, CDR2 SMNVEV (reference sequence). The DNA for the CDR3 is TGTGCCAGCACCCGCCGGTACCACACTAATGAAAAACTGTTTTTT. It yields the protein CASTRRYHTNEKLFF.

Only a few counts were recorded for this clone. The genes are TRBV7-2 and TRBJ2-1; 12 bases are a match to TRBD2. This CDR3 spans 16 amino acids. The germline gives CDR1 SGHTA, CDR2 FQGNSA. V gave up 1 base and J gave up 4 bases; unmatched junction bases: 2. The CDR3 nucleotides are TGTGCCAGCAGCTTAGAAGGGACTAGCGGGTACAATGAGCAGTTCTTC. Its protein is CASSLEGTSGYNEQFF.

V gene TRBV7-6 combines with J gene TRBJ1-5; 9 nucleotides align to TRBD1. Germline values: CDR1 SGHVS, CDR2 FNYEAQ. There are 16 residues in the CDR3. V shed 5 bases and J 4 bases; nucleotides not matched to a gene: 9. DNA of the CDR3: TGTGCCAGCAGCCCCCTGGACAGGGGAGTAAATCAGCCCCAGCATTTT. Its protein product is CASSPLDRGVNQPQHF.

This clone has just a few counts. The chain carries TRBV3-1 (or the pseudogene TRBV3-2) and TRBJ2-7; D is unclear. Germline V gene data show CDR1 as LGHDT and CDR2 as YNNKEL (reference sequence). The length of the CDR3 is 14 residues. The germline V and J ends were trimmed by 0 bases and 7 bases, with 13 bases remaining between them. The CDR3 DNA follows: TGTGCCAGCAGCCAAGATGGCGCAACCAGGGAGCAGTACTTC. Its translation: CASSQDGATREQYF.

The rearrangement links TRBV28 to TRBJ2-7, with 9 nucleotides matching TRBD1. Germline CDR1 is MDHEN and CDR2 is SYDVKM. The CDR3 is 14 residues long. The CDR3 DNA reads as TGTGCTTTATACCGGGACAGGGTGTCTTACGAGCAGTACGTC. Amino acid sequence: CALYRDRVSYEQYV.

The chain has TRBV12-3 or TRBV12-4 and TRBJ1-1; tentatively, D is TRBD1 (5 bases). V was pared by 6 bases and J by 1 base, with 9 bases between. This CDR3 has 13 residues. The CDR3, as DNA: TGTGCCAGCAGGACAGCGACGAACACTGAAGCTTTCTTT. It yields the protein CASRTATNTEAFF.

The J gene is TRBJ1-2, the V gene TRBV7-9; D unresolved. This CDR3 has 14 residues. From germline, CDR1 is SEHNR and CDR2 FQNEAQ (reference sequence). V lost 4 bases, J lost 0 bases, and 9 bases lay in between. CDR3 in amino acids: CASSSQASNYGYTF. For the CDR3, the DNA is TGTGCCAGCAGCTCCCAGGCCTCTAACTATGGCTACACCTTC.

V is TRBV28 and J is TRBJ1-1; 8 nucleotides align to TRBD1. The CDR3 has 15 residues. Germline values: CDR1 MDHEN, CDR2 SYDVKM. V shed 5 bases and J 2 bases; nucleotides not matched to a gene: 7. Here the CDR3 DNA reads TGTGCCAGCAGTCCCCCGGACAGGGCCAACACTGAAGCTTTCTTT. It yields the protein CASSPPDRANTEAFF.

The J gene is TRBJ1-6, the V gene TRBV14; perhaps TRBD1 as D (5 bases). The germline V gene encodes CDR1 SGHDN and CDR2 FVKESK. V lost 1 base, J lost 14 bases, and 9 bases lay in between. This CDR3 has 12 amino acids. The CDR3 loop reads CASSQGGWALHF. CDR3 in DNA: TGTGCCAGCAGCCAAGGGGGCTGGGCCCTCCACTTT. The full variable domain, in which reference TRBV14 and TRBJ1-6 provide the parts outside the CDR3, is EAGVTQFPSHSVIEKGQTVTLRCDPISGHDNLYWYRRVMGKEIKFLLHFVKESKQDESGMPNNRFLAERTGGTYSTLKVQPAELEDSGVYFCASSQGGWALHFGNGTRLTVT.

This chain links TRBV11-3 with TRBJ2-1, with TRBD1 matching 7 bases. This CDR3 region has 17 residues. Looked up from germline, CDR1 is SGHNT and CDR2 is YENEEA. The trim removed 1 base at V and 11 bases at J, leaving 17 bases unmatched. The CDR3 loop reads CASSLGETGTALSKQFF. CDR3 coding DNA: TGTGCCAGCAGCTTAGGGGAGACAGGGACGGCACTCAGTAAGCAGTTCTTC. The variable domain in full, completed from reference TRBV11-3 and TRBJ2-1, reads EAGVVQSPRYKIIEKKQPVAFWCNPISGHNTLYWYLQNLGQGPELLIRYENEEAVDDSQLPKDRFSAERLKGVDSTLKIQPAELGDSAVYLCASSLGETGTALSKQFFGPGTRLTVL.

This clone was observed once. This chain uses TRBV11-2 with TRBJ2-3, with D possibly matching TRBD2 (7 bases). The CDR3 totals 15 residues. Germline CDR1 SGHAT, CDR2 FQNNGV. Trimming cost V 1 base and J 6 bases, with 14 bases left between them. The CDR3, as DNA: TGTGCCAGCAGCTTAGTAGGGGGGGGCCTGGATACGCAGTATTTT. This gives the protein CASSLVGGGLDTQYF.

This clone showed up just a few times. CDR3 sequence: CASSLDGTGSYNEQFF. In DNA, the CDR3 is TGCGCCAGCAGCTTGGACGGGACAGGGAGCTACAATGAGCAGTTCTTC. V usage is TRBV5-1 and J usage is TRBJ2-1; 9 bases are a match to TRBD1. CDR3 size: 16 residues. Germline V CDR1 and CDR2: SGHRS, YFSETQ. With V trimmed by 0 bases and J by 3 bases, 4 bases remained unmatched.

The count of this clone is one. The rearrangement uses TRBV5-4 and TRBJ2-5, with D possibly TRBD2 on 6 matching bases. Trimming cost V 0 bases and J 1 base, with 16 bases left between them. CDR1 is SGHNT and CDR2 is YYREEE in the germline V gene (reference sequence). The CDR3 is 17 residues long. In DNA form, the CDR3 reads TGTGCCAGCAGCTTGGGCACGGGGGTGCTTTCCCAAGAGACCCAGTACTTC. Its translation: CASSLGTGVLSQETQYF.